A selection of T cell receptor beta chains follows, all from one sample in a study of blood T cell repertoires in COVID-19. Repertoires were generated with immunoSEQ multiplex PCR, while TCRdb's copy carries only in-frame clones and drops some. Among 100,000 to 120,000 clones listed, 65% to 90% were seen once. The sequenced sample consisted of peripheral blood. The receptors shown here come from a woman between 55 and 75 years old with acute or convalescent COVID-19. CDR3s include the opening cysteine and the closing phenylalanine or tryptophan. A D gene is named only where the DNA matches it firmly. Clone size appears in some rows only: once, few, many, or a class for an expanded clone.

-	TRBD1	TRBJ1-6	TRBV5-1	CASSLAGGSYNSPLHF
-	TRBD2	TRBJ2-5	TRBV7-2	CASSFQSGGQETQYF
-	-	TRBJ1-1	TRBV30	CAWSQQGNTEAFF
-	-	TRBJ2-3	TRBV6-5	CASNPRGAGTDTQYF
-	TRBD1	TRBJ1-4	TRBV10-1	CASGRTGRNEKLFF
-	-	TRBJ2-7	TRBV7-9	CASRGYEMGSYEQYF
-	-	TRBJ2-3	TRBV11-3	CASSFSRLPWLGQYF
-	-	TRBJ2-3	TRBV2	CASREQGWTDTQYF
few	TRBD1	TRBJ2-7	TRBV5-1	CASSFGDRGHEQYF
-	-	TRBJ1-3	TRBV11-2	CASSYLRGGTRNTIYF
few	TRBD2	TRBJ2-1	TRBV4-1	CASSQAILAGGRNEQFF
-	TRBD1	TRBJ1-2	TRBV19	CATPANRGDYGYTF
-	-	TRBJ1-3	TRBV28	CASLGLSSGNTIYF
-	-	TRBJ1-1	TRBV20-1	CSASGQFNTEAFF
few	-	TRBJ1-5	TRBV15	CATSREWRAEPQHF
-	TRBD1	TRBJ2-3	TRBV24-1	CAAGTALTQYF
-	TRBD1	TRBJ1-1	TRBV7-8	CASSPDRGNTEAFF
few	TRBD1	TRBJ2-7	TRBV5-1	CASSWGQGAYEQYF
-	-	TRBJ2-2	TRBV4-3	CASSQGARNTGELFF
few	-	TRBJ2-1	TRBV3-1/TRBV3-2	CASSQERGNEQFF
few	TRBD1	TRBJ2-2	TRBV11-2	CASSFDRAAGELFF
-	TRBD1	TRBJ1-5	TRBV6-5	CASSPTGGHQPQHF
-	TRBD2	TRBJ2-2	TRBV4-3	CASSSSGGATGELFF
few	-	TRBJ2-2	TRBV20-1	CSASLQHTGELFF
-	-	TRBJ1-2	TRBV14	CASSQEGGGYTF
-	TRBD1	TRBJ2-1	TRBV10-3	CAISDPGFTGVQFF